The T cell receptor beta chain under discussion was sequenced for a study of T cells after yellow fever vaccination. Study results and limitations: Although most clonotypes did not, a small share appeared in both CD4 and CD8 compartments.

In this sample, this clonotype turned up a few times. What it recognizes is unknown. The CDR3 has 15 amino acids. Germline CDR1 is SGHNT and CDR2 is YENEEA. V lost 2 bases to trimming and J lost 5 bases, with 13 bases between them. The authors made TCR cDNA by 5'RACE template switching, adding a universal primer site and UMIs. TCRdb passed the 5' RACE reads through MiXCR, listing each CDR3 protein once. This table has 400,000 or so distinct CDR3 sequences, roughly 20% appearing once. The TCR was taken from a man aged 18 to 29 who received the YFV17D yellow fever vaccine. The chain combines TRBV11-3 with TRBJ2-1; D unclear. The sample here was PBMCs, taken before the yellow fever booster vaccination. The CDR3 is CASSLRPKWDNEQFF. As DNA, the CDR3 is TGTGCCAGCAGCTTAAGGCCCAAGTGGGACAATGAGCAGTTCTTC.